This is a list of T cell receptor beta chains from one sample in a study of blood T cell repertoires in COVID-19. Sequencing used immunoSEQ multiplex PCR; TCRdb keeps in-frame clones, though not all of them. The data hold roughly 280,000 clones, with 75% to 90% observed a single time. Sequenced input: peripheral blood. Receptors originate from a woman aged 70-85 years with acute or convalescent COVID-19. Each CDR3 is given with its conserved first and last residue. The D gene is left open where the match is weak. Clone size is stated in some rows and not others, as once, few, many or a class when expanded.

V	J	D	size	CDR3	DNA
TRBV18	TRBJ1-3	NA	NA	CASSPENTPSWRGHSGNTIYF	TGTGCCAGCTCACCCGAGAACACCCCGTCGTGGAGGGGTCACTCTGGAAACACCATATATTTT
TRBV19	TRBJ1-1	NA	NA	CASSARGRGQAFF	TGTGCCAGTAGTGCCCGCGGGAGGGGCCAAGCTTTCTTT
TRBV27	TRBJ2-1	NA	NA	CASREDFYNEQFF	TGTGCCAGCAGGGAGGACTTTTACAATGAGCAGTTCTTC
TRBV19	TRBJ1-1	TRBD1	NA	CASSGAGGVLVKAFF	TGTGCCAGTAGCGGGGCAGGGGGCGTTTTGGTAAAAGCTTTCTTT
TRBV5-1	TRBJ1-3	NA	NA	CASSPGTSDGNTIYF	TGCGCCAGCAGCCCCGGGACTTCGGACGGAAACACCATATATTTT
TRBV7-8	TRBJ1-2	NA	NA	CASSLAQGPYGYTF	TGTGCCAGCAGCTTAGCGCAGGGCCCCTATGGCTACACCTTC
TRBV27	TRBJ2-3	TRBD2	NA	CASSPTSGGARDTQYF	TGTGCCAGCAGTCCAACTAGCGGGGGGGCGAGGGATACGCAGTATTTT
TRBV7-3	TRBJ2-1	NA	NA	CASSLFTVGEQFF	TGTGCCAGCAGCTTATTTACGGTTGGTGAGCAGTTCTTC
TRBV5-5	TRBJ1-5	NA	once	CASSLGGGSNQPQHF	TGTGCCAGCAGCCTTGGGGGCGGGAGCAATCAGCCCCAGCATTTT
TRBV7-9	TRBJ1-2	TRBD1	NA	CASSWDRGPLGYTF	TGTGCCAGCAGCTGGGACAGGGGCCCCTTAGGCTACACCTTC
TRBV6-5	TRBJ1-1	TRBD1	NA	CASSRFGTGNTEAFF	TGTGCCAGCAGCCGATTTGGGACAGGAAACACTGAAGCTTTCTTT
TRBV4-1	TRBJ1-2	TRBD1	NA	CASSQDLGQGNYGYTF	TGCGCCAGCAGCCAAGATTTGGGACAGGGTAACTATGGCTACACCTTC
TRBV7-9	TRBJ2-7	NA	NA	CASSYLAAYEQYF	TGTGCCAGCAGCTACCTCGCAGCCTACGAGCAGTACTTC
TRBV4-1	TRBJ1-4	NA	NA	CASSQGGRKFPKLFF	TGCGCCAGCAGCCAAGGAGGTCGAAAGTTCCCAAAACTGTTTTTT
TRBV9	TRBJ2-5	TRBD2	NA	CASSVRGGETQYF	TGTGCCAGCAGCGTGCGCGGGGGAGAGACCCAGTACTTC
TRBV28	TRBJ1-1	NA	NA	CASGATEAFF	TGTGCCAGCGGAGCCACTGAAGCTTTCTTT
TRBV7-9	TRBJ2-3	TRBD2	NA	CASSTSSGGVADTQYF	TGTGCCAGCAGCACCTCTAGCGGGGGGGTCGCAGATACGCAGTATTTT
TRBV27	TRBJ1-2	TRBD1	NA	CASSLDRDLYGYTF	TGTGCCAGCAGTTTGGACAGGGACCTCTATGGCTACACCTTC
TRBV7-3	TRBJ2-7	NA	NA	CASSSTSNGEQYF	TGTGCCAGCAGCTCGACTAGTAATGGCGAGCAGTACTTC
TRBV5-5	TRBJ2-7	NA	NA	CASSREGRSGGYEQYF	TGTGCCAGCAGCCGCGAAGGACGCTCCGGGGGCTACGAGCAGTACTTC
TRBV9	TRBJ2-2	TRBD2	NA	CASSALAGGQDTGELFF	TGTGCCAGCAGCGCCCTAGCGGGGGGGCAGGATACCGGGGAGCTGTTTTTT
TRBV4-1	TRBJ1-3	NA	NA	CASSQVRLFGMRGNTIYF	TGCGCCAGCAGCCAAGTTAGACTGTTCGGGATGAGGGGAAACACCATATATTTT
TRBV19	TRBJ1-1	TRBD1	NA	CATQGQGAENTEAFF	TGTGCCACCCAGGGACAGGGGGCCGAGAACACTGAAGCTTTCTTT
TRBV4-1	TRBJ1-6	TRBD1	NA	CASSRASGTGGSSYNSPLHF	TGCGCCAGCAGCCGAGCATCCGGGACAGGGGGGAGCTCCTATAATTCACCCCTCCACTTT
TRBV27	TRBJ1-6	NA	NA	CASSLGAYNSPLHF	TGTGCCAGCAGTTTGGGGGCGTATAATTCACCCCTCCACTTT
TRBV6-5	TRBJ2-3	TRBD2	NA	CASRGLVVTDTQYF	TGTGCCAGCAGAGGACTAGTTGTTACAGATACGCAGTATTTT
TRBV7-9	TRBJ1-2	NA	NA	CASSNDQSQREYGYTF	TGTGCCAGCAGCAACGACCAATCTCAAAGGGAGTATGGCTACACCTTC
TRBV5-6	TRBJ2-2	TRBD1	NA	CASSATGTGGSGELFF	TGTGCCAGCAGCGCAACCGGGACAGGGGGTTCCGGGGAGCTGTTTTTT
TRBV18	TRBJ1-3	NA	NA	CASSRILTQGPGNTIYF	TGTGCCAGCTCACGAATTTTAACCCAGGGCCCTGGAAACACCATATATTTT
TRBV6-6	TRBJ2-1	TRBD1	NA	CASSYRRTGSWEQFF	TGTGCCAGCAGTTACAGGAGGACAGGATCTTGGGAGCAGTTCTTC
TRBV5-6	TRBJ1-2	TRBD1	NA	CASSPDRGNGYGYTF	TGTGCCAGCAGCCCGGACAGGGGTAACGGCTATGGCTACACCTTC
TRBV7-2	TRBJ1-1	TRBD1	NA	CASSSGTGGWGNTEAFF	TGTGCCAGCAGCTCCGGGACAGGGGGCTGGGGGAACACTGAAGCTTTCTTT
TRBV4-1	TRBJ2-2	TRBD1	NA	CASNSYRGHNTGELFF	TGCGCCAGCAACTCCTACAGGGGGCACAACACCGGGGAGCTGTTTTTT
TRBV5-1	TRBJ1-1	TRBD1	NA	CASTTGTGSMNTEAFF	TGCGCCAGCACGACCGGGACAGGGTCTATGAACACTGAAGCTTTCTTT
TRBV19	TRBJ1-5	NA	NA	CASSIWGGDQPQHF	TGTGCCAGTAGTATTTGGGGGGGCGACCAGCCCCAGCATTTT
TRBV5-4	TRBJ2-3	TRBD2	NA	CASSLVRGGRGTDTQYF	TGTGCCAGCAGCTTGGTGCGGGGGGGCAGGGGCACAGATACGCAGTATTTT
TRBV2	TRBJ2-2	NA	NA	CASSERAITNTGELFF	TGTGCCAGCAGTGAGAGAGCCATCACGAACACCGGGGAGCTGTTTTTT
TRBV6-1	TRBJ2-1	TRBD2	NA	CASSEATSGGVYNEQFF	TGTGCCAGCAGTGAAGCTACTAGCGGGGGCGTCTACAATGAGCAGTTCTTC
TRBV2	TRBJ2-2	TRBD1	NA	CASGRDRGFHGELFF	TGTGCCAGCGGACGGGACAGGGGATTTCACGGGGAGCTGTTTTTT
TRBV19	TRBJ1-6	NA	once	CASSMQPQVRSPLHF	TGTGCCAGTAGTATGCAGCCCCAGGTTCGATCACCCCTCCACTTT
TRBV6-5	TRBJ1-1	NA	NA	CASSSVLNTEAFF	TGTGCCAGCAGTTCCGTCTTGAACACTGAAGCTTTCTTT
TRBV5-1	TRBJ1-4	TRBD1	NA	CASSPQGAGGDEKLFF	TGCGCCAGCAGCCCCCAGGGGGCGGGTGGAGATGAAAAACTGTTTTTT
TRBV6-5	TRBJ1-5	TRBD1	NA	CASSPGTGGNQPQHF	TGTGCCAGCAGTCCCGGGACAGGGGGGAATCAGCCCCAGCATTTT
TRBV5-1	TRBJ1-6	NA	NA	CASSPEGATSPLHF	TGCGCCAGCTCCCCGGAGGGAGCCACTTCACCCCTCCACTTT
TRBV7-9	TRBJ1-4	NA	NA	CASSLLPGFTTNEKLFF	TGTGCCAGCAGCTTATTACCCGGGTTTACCACTAATGAAAAACTGTTTTTT
TRBV15	TRBJ2-3	NA	NA	CATSRVPGADTQYF	TGTGCCACCAGCAGAGTTCCTGGGGCCGATACGCAGTATTTT
TRBV11-2	TRBJ2-5	NA	once	CASSLAVLQGRRETQYF	TGTGCCAGCAGCTTAGCAGTTCTGCAGGGGAGACGGGAGACCCAGTACTTC
TRBV13	TRBJ2-7	NA	once	CASSLRGSREQYF	TGTGCCAGCAGCTTACGGGGATCGAGGGAGCAGTACTTC
TRBV15	TRBJ2-7	NA	NA	CATSRDLRHEQYF	TGTGCCACCAGCAGAGATCTCAGGCACGAGCAGTACTTC
TRBV12-5	TRBJ1-1	NA	NA	CASGLAAGQRAFF	TGTGCTAGTGGTTTGGCCGCGGGGCAGAGGGCTTTCTTT
TRBV7-8	TRBJ2-7	TRBD1	few	CASSLDRFYEQYF	TGTGCCAGCAGCTTGGACAGGTTCTACGAGCAGTACTTC
TRBV6-4	TRBJ1-6	TRBD1	NA	CASSQQTGRSPLHF	TGTGCCAGCAGCCAGCAGACAGGGCGTTCACCCCTCCACTTT
TRBV7-8	TRBJ2-5	TRBD2	NA	CASSFRLAGGKRGETQYF	TGTGCCAGCAGCTTCAGACTAGCGGGGGGGAAAAGAGGGGAGACCCAGTACTTC
TRBV7-2	TRBJ2-7	NA	NA	CASSLERLAGEQYF	TGTGCCAGCAGCTTAGAACGGCTAGCAGGCGAGCAGTACTTC
TRBV5-1	TRBJ2-2	TRBD2	NA	CASSFSGGASAGELFF	TGCGCCAGCAGCTTCAGCGGGGGGGCGTCTGCCGGGGAGCTGTTTTTT
TRBV5-1	TRBJ1-1	TRBD1	NA	CASSLSFRDRVTEAFF	TGCGCCAGCAGCTTGAGTTTCCGGGACAGGGTAACTGAAGCTTTCTTT
TRBV9	TRBJ2-7	NA	NA	CASSLGDSPSYEQYF	TGTGCCAGCAGCTTAGGGGACTCCCCCTCCTACGAGCAGTACTTC